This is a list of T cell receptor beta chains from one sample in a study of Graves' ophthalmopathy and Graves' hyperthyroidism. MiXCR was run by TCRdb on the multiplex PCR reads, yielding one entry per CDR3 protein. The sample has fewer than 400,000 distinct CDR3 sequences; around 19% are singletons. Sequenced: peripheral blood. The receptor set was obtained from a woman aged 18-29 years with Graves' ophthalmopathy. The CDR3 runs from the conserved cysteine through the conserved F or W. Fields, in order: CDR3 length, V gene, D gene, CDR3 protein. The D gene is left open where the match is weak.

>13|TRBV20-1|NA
CSARDGASQPQHF
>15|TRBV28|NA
CASSFPPPTPYEQYF
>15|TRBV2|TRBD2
CASKGTSGSGETQYF
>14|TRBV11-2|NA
CASSQIAGGGGYTF
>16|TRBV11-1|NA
CASSLRPTGSGGELFF
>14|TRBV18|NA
CASSYPTDNTEAFF
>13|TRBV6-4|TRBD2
CASSSGGTDTQYF
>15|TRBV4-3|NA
CASSQDRFLNTEAFF
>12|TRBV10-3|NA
CATQWKQYEQYF
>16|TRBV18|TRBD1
CASSTGQGATNEKLFF
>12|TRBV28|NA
CASRSLNTEAFF
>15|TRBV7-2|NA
CASSLDGERGQPQHF
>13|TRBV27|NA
CASSLVGDTEAFF
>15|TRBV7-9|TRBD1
CASSTSGGLGYEQYF
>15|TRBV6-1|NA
CASSLISGVSYEQYF
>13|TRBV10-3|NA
CAIRTGNTGELFF
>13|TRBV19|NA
CAAGRQVGYEQYF
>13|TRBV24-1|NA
CATSGGHSTEAFF
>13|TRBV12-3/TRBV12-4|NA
CASRYTASYEQYF
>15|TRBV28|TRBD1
CASSSGTGDNSPLHF
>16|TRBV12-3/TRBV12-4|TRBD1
CASSASTGNLAYEQYF
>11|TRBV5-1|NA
CASSHKDEQYF
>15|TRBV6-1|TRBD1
CASSQTGTGFYEQYF
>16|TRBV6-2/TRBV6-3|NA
CASSYDPTGMNTEAFF
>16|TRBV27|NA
CASSLSMGGLVFGYTF
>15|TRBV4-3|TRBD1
CASSQAYRGRTEAFF
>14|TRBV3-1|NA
CASSPLLHQETQYF
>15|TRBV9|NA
CASSSGWAGNTEAFF
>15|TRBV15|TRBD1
CATSSYRGSSYEQYF
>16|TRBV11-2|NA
CASSSHVVGGLHEQYF
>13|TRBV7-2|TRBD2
CASSLGGAGIQYF
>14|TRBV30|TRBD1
CAWTHGGTAQPQHF
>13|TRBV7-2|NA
CASSRFAQETQYF
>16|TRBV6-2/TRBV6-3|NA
CASSLAGGSSNQPQHF
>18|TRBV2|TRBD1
CASLLRAQGASVNTEAFF
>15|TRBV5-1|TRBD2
CASSSGTGGPHEQYF
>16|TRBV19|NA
CASSIGGRLLQETQYF
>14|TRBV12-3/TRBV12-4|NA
CASSLAGQYYEQYF
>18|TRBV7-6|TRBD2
CASSLGPLLAGVQETQYF
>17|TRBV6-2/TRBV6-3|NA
CASSKYRATFQNTEAFF
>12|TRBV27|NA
CASSSKTGELFF
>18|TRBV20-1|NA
CSASKLPTDRRYNQPQHF
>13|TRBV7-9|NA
CASSGGGYTEAFF
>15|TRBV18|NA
CASSYTADRNQPQHF
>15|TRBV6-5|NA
CASSLRRGENQPQHF
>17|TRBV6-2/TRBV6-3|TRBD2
CASSQTGTSGSRDEQYF
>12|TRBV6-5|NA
CASRAQNTEAFF